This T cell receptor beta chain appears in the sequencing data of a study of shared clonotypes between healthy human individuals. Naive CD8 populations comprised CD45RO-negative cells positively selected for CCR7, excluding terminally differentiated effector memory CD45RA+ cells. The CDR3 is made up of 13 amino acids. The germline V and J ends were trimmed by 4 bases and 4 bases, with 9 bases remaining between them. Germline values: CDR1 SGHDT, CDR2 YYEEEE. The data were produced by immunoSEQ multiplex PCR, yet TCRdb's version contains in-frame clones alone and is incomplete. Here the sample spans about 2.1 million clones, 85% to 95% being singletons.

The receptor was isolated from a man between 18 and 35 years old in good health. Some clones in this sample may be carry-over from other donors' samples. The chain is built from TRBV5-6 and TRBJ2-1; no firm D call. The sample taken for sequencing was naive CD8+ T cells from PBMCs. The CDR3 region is CASSRTQYNEQFF. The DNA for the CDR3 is TGTGCCAGCAGCCGTACTCAGTACAATGAGCAGTTCTTC.